The 11 T cell receptor beta chains in this list originate from one sample, sequenced in a study of Ad26.COV2.S vaccination and SARS-CoV-2 variants. Sequenced by immunoSEQ multiplex PCR; TCRdb stores in-frame clones only, minus some. This table holds a few hundred thousand clones, around nine tenths found once. Described treatment: some 19 received Ad26.COV2.S at low or high dose, single or two shots; five or six received placebo; per-sample allocation not given. Sampling took place 63 days after the first vaccine or placebo injection. The sample in question was peripheral blood, obtained in a trial of Ad26.COV2.S vaccine versus placebo. The receptors shown here come from a person aged 18-65 years who received the Ad26.COV2.S COVID-19 vaccine or a placebo.

This CDR3 is CASSLGQTYEQYF. The CDR3, as DNA: TGTGCCAGTAGTTTGGGACAGACCTACGAGCAGTACTTC. V and J are TRBV19 and TRBJ2-7; TRBD1 matches 7 bases. Germline V gene data show CDR1 as LNHDA and CDR2 as SQIVND (reference sequence). V trimming: 5 bases; J trimming: 2 bases; junction bases outside the gene matches: 3. This CDR3 region has 13 residues.

Of note for this clone: Different DNA sequences within this sample yield the same CDR3. The V and J genes are TRBV20-1 and TRBJ2-7; the D gene is possibly TRBD2 (6 bases). There are 11 residues in the CDR3. V was cut by 3 bases and J by 4 bases, with 7 bases left in between. The germline V gene encodes CDR1 DFQATT and CDR2 SNEGSKA (reference sequence). The CDR3 protein is CSARGGYEQYF. CDR3 coding DNA: TGCAGTGCTAGGGGGGGATACGAGCAGTACTTC.

The rearrangement uses TRBV5-6 and TRBJ1-6; the D is unclear. V gave up 0 bases and J gave up 6 bases, with 4 bases separating them. The CDR3 has 13 residues. Germline lookup yields CDR1 SGHDT and CDR2 YYEEEE. The CDR3 protein is CASSLAVNSPLHF. DNA of the CDR3: TGTGCCAGCAGCTTGGCCGTTAATTCACCCCTCCACTTT.

This chain uses TRBV30 with TRBJ1-4, with a weak D call TRBD1 (5 bases). V was shortened by 0 bases and J by 3 bases, with 11 bases between the two germline ends. Germline V gives CDR1 GTSNPN, CDR2 SVGIG (reference sequence). CDR3 length: 15 amino acids. DNA for the CDR3: TGTGCCTGGAGTGTCAAGGGGTCGTCTAATGAAAAACTGTTTTTT. It yields the protein CAWSVKGSSNEKLFF.

The rearrangement links TRBV5-1 to TRBJ1-1; 7 bases fit TRBD1. V trimming: 7 bases; J trimming: 5 bases; junction bases outside the gene matches: 8. The germline gives CDR1 SGHRS, CDR2 YFSETQ. The CDR3 is 13 amino acids. CDR3 amino acids: CASRDRDLTEAFF. The DNA of the CDR3 is TGCGCCAGCCGGGACAGAGATTTAACTGAAGCTTTCTTT.

The chain has TRBV2 and TRBJ2-3; D is tentatively TRBD1 or TRBD2 (7 bases each). The CDR3 contains 15 residues. CDR1 and CDR2 (germline): SNHLY, FYNNEI. V was clipped by 8 bases and J by 3 bases, with 18 bases between them. CDR3 nucleotide sequence: TGTGCCAGCTCAGGGGGGGCGGGGCGGACAGATACGCAGTATTTT. Its translation is CASSGGAGRTDTQYF.

The rearrangement uses TRBV7-8 and TRBJ1-6; 9 bases align to TRBD1. This CDR3 is built from 15 residues. V gave up 5 bases and J gave up 7 bases; unmatched junction bases: 6. Germline assignment: CDR1 SGHVS and CDR2 FQNEAQ. CDR3 bases: TGTGCCAGCAGCACCGCGGGACAGGGAAATTCACCCCTCCACTTT. Translation gives CASSTAGQGNSPLHF.

The rearrangement links TRBV11-1 to TRBJ2-7; D not resolved. V was shortened by 6 bases and J by 0 bases, with 18 bases between the two germline ends. The CDR3 has 16 amino acids. The germline gives CDR1 SGHAT, CDR2 FQDESV (reference sequence). CDR3 bases: TGTGCCAGCAGGGACCGACCAGAGCGACACTCCTACGAGCAGTACTTC. This gives the protein CASRDRPERHSYEQYF.

The rearrangement uses TRBV4-1 and TRBJ1-5; no clear D gene. Trimming removed 4 bases from V and 7 bases from J, with 11 bases in between. Germline V gene data show CDR1 as MGHRA and CDR2 as YSYEKL. The CDR3 totals 13 residues. The chain's CDR3 is CASSLGDRQPQHF. CDR3 bases: TGCGCCAGCAGCCTAGGCGACCGCCAGCCCCAGCATTTT.

This clone was recorded only once. The CDR3 DNA is TGTGCCAGCAGCGCGGACAGGGGAGGACCAACTGAAGCTTTCTTT. Amino acids: CASSADRGGPTEAFF. This sequence joins TRBV11-1 and TRBJ1-1, with 9 bases identical to TRBD1. CDR3 length: 15 amino acids. Germline CDR1 and CDR2: SGHAT and FQDESV (reference sequence). V gave up 5 bases and J gave up 5 bases; unmatched junction bases: 9.

This clone was observed a single time. The rearrangement links TRBV4-1 to TRBJ2-1; 9 nucleotides align to TRBD1. The ends lost 0 bases at V and 3 bases at J; junction bases unmatched: 9. The V gene's germline CDR1 is MGHRA and CDR2 YSYEKL. This CDR3 is built from 18 residues. The CDR3 loop is CASSQEGPRDRVYNEQFF. In DNA form, the CDR3 reads TGCGCCAGCAGCCAAGAAGGTCCCCGGGACAGGGTCTACAATGAGCAGTTCTTC.